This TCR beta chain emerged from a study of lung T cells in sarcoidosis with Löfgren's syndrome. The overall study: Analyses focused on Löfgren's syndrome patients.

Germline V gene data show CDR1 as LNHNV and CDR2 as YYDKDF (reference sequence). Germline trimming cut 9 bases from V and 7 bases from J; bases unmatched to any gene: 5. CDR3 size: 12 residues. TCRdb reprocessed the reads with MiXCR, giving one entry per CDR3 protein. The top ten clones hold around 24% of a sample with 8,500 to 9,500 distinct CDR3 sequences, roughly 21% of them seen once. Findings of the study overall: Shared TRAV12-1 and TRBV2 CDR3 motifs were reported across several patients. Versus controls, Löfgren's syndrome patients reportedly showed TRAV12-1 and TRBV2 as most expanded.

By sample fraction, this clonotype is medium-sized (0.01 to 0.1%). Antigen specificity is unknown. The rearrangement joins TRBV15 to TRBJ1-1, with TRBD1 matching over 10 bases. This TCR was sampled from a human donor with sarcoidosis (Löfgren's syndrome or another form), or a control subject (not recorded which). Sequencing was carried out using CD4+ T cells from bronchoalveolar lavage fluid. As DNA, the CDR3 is TGTGCCACGGCGAGGGACAGGGGTGAAGCTTTCTTT. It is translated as CATARDRGEAFF.